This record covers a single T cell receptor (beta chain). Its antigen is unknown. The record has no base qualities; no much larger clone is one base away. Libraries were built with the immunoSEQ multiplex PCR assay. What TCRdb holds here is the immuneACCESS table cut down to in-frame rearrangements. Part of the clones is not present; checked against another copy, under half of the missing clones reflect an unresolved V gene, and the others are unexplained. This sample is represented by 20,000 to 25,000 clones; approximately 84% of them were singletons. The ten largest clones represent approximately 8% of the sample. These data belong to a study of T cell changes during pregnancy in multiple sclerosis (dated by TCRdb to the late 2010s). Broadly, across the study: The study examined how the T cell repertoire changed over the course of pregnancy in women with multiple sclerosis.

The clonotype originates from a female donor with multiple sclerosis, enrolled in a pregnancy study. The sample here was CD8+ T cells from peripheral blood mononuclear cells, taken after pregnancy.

CDR3 region: CASSQGQGWSPLHF. The nucleotides are TGTGCCAGCAGTCAAGGACAGGGTTGGTCACCCCTCCACTTT. The V gene is TRBV6-5 and the J gene is TRBJ1-6; TRBD1 fits 8 bases in the junction. For CDR1 and CDR2, the germline V gene lists MNHEY and SVGAGI. Here V drops 5 bases and J drops 10 bases, and the junction holds 7 bases not matched to any gene. The CDR3, cysteine through phenylalanine, is 14 amino acids long. Here the CDR3 DNA is all that survives: 42 bases in frame from base 1.